This T cell receptor beta chain emerged from a study of regulatory T cells. Study-level findings and limits: Patient repertoires had restricted TRB V-J pairs and skewed V and J usage, most in Tregs.

Germline V lookup: CDR1 SEHNR, CDR2 FQNEAQ (reference sequence). The CDR3 is made up of 14 amino acids. Trimming removed 5 bases from V and 2 bases from J, with 13 bases in between. The primer mix had 52 TRBV and 13 TRBJ primers. The repertoire was sequenced with immunoSEQ multiplex PCR; TCRdb's copy has only in-frame clones and lacks some. Of roughly 15,000 clones listed, more than 85% are singletons. As to this clone: The antigen is unknown.

The receptor comes from a person under 35 with CD3G deficiency. The V call is TRBV7-9, the J call TRBJ2-7, with D perhaps TRBD1 or TRBD2 (5 bases each). Sequenced input: CD8+ T cells sorted from blood. The CDR3 sequence: CASSTWDRAYEQYF. The DNA for the CDR3 is TGTGCCAGCAGCACTTGGGACCGAGCCTACGAGCAGTACTTC.